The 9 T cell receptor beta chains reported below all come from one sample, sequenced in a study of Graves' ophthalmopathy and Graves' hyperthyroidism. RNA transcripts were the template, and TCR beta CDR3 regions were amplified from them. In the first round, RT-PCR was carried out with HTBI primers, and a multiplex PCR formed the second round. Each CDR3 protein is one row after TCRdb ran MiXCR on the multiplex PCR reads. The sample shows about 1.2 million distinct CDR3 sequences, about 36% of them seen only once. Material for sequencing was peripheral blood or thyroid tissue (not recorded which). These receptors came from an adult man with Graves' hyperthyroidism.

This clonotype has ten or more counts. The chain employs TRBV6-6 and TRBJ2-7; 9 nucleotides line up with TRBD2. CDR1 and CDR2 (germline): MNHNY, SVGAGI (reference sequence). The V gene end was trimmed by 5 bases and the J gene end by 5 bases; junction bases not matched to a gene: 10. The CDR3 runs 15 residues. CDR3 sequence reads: CASSNTREGGNEQYF. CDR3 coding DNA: TGTGCCAGCAGTAACACGCGGGAGGGCGGTAACGAGCAGTACTTC.

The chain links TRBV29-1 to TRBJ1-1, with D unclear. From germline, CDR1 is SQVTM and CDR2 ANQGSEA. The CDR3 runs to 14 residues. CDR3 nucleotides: TGCAGTTTGAGAGACCGGGGTCACCGTTCTGAAGCTTTCTTT. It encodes CSLRDRGHRSEAFF.

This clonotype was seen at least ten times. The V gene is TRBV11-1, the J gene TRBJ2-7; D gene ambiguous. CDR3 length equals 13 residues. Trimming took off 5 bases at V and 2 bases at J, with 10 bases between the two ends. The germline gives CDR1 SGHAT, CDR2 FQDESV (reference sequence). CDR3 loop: CASSLQLTYEQYF. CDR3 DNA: TGTGCCAGCAGCCTACAGTTGACCTACGAGCAGTACTTC.

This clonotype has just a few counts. The CDR3 protein is CSASRWGLAPNYGYTF. In DNA, the CDR3 is TGCAGTGCTAGTAGATGGGGACTAGCCCCTAACTATGGCTACACCTTC. The chain links TRBV20-1 to TRBJ1-2; TRBD1 might be the D (5 bases). Per germline, CDR1 DFQATT and CDR2 SNEGSKA (reference sequence). Trimming pared 3 bases from V and 0 bases from J, leaving 17 bases between. CDR3 length: 16 amino acids.

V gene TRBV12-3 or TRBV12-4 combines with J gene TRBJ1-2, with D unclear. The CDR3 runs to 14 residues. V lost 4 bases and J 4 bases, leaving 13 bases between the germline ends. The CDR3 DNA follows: TGTGCCAGCAGTTCAGGAACAGCTCGCTATGGCTACACCTTC. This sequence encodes CASSSGTARYGYTF.

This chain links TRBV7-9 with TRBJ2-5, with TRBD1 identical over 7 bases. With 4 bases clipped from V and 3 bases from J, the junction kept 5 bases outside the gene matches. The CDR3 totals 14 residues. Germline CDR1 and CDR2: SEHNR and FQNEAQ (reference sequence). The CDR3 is CASSSAQGEETQYF. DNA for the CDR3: TGTGCCAGCAGCTCGGCCCAGGGGGAAGAGACCCAGTACTTC.

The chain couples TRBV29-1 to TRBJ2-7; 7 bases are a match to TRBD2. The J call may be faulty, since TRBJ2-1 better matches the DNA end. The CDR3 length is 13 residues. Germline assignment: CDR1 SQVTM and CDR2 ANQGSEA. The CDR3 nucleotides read TGCAGCGTTGGATGGCCGGGGGGAGGGGAGCAGTTCTTC. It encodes CSVGWPGGGEQFF.

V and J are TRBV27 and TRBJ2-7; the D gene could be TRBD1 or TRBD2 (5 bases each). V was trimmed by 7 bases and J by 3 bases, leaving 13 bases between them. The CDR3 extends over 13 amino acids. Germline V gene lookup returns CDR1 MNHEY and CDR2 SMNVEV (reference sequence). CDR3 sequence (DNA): TGTGCCAGCAAGGGACGGTTAAACTACGAGCAGTACTTC. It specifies CASKGRLNYEQYF.

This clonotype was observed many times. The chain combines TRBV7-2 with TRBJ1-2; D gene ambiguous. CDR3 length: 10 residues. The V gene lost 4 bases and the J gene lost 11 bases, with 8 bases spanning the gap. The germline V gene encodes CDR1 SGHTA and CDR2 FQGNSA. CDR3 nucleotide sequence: TGTGCCAGCAGCTCGGAATCTTACACCTTC. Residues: CASSSESYTF.